These 5 T cell receptor beta chains were sequenced from one sample in a study of beta chain features in type 1 diabetes. Study-level findings and limits: Among patients with Type 1 diabetes, TCRB CDR3s were moderately but significantly shorter in every one of the four CD4+ subsets.

Their target antigens are unknown. Since all of the isolated RNA was reverse transcribed, expressed TCRB transcripts were what got sequenced. Sequenced by immunoSEQ multiplex PCR; TCRdb stores in-frame clones only, minus some. The sample has 300,000 to 350,000 clones; approximately 13% are singletons. Sequenced sample: naive CD4+ T cells from blood. These receptors were collected from a woman in her late teens or twenties with type 1 diabetes.

There are a few counts of this clone. The chain employs TRBV7-2 and TRBJ2-3; 8 positions match TRBD2. V was clipped by 3 bases and J by 5 bases; unmatched bases: 4. This CDR3 spans 14 amino acids. Germline lookup yields CDR1 SGHTA and CDR2 FQGNSA. This chain's CDR3 is CASSFLRGGDTQYF. The CDR3 DNA follows: TGTGCCAGCAGCTTCCTTCGGGGGGGAGATACGCAGTATTTT.

The chain links TRBV2 to TRBJ2-2; the D gene is possibly TRBD2 (8 bases). Germline V gene sequence: CDR1 SNHLY, CDR2 FYNNEI. Trimming removed 7 bases at V and 4 bases at J, with 19 bases between. The CDR3 is 16 amino acids. The CDR3 spells CASTREGQKGTGELFF. In DNA, the CDR3 is TGTGCCAGCACTCGGGAGGGACAGAAAGGCACCGGGGAGCTGTTTTTT.

The V and J genes are TRBV5-4 and TRBJ2-3; possibly TRBD1 for D (6 bases). This CDR3 has 16 residues. Looked up from germline, CDR1 is SGHNT and CDR2 is YYREEE (reference sequence). Trimming took off 3 bases at V and 0 bases at J, with 14 bases between the two ends. CDR3 amino acids: CASSSPPGASTDTQYF. The CDR3 coding sequence is TGTGCCAGCAGCTCCCCTCCAGGGGCTAGCACAGATACGCAGTATTTT. Full variable domain (outside the CDR3, taken from reference TRBV5-4 and TRBJ2-3): ETGVTQSPTHLIKTRGQQVTLRCSSQSGHNTVSWYQQALGQGPQFIFQYYREEENGRGNFPPRFSGLQFPNYSSELNVNALELDDSALYLCASSSPPGASTDTQYFGPGTRLTVL.

The chain joins TRBV19 to TRBJ2-5, with a possible D match to TRBD1 (6 bases). Germline V lookup: CDR1 LNHDA, CDR2 SQIVND (reference sequence). The CDR3 runs 13 residues. The V gene lost 6 bases and the J gene lost 5 bases, with 13 bases spanning the gap. Here the CDR3 reads CASSPGQRETQYF. Here the CDR3 DNA reads TGTGCCAGTAGCCCCGGACAGAGGGAGACCCAGTACTTC.

This clone was found a few times. The gene calls are TRBV5-1 and TRBJ2-5, with unresolved D. Germline lookup yields CDR1 SGHRS and CDR2 YFSETQ. The V end was cut by 0 bases, the J end by 1 base, with 10 bases between. This CDR3 has 15 residues. As DNA, the CDR3 is TGCGCCAGCAGCTTGGTTAGTGGGCTCCAAGAGACCCAGTACTTC. Translating gives CASSLVSGLQETQYF.